This paragraph covers one T cell receptor (beta chain) sequence. TCRdb analysed the PCR reads with MiXCR anew, one entry per CDR3 protein. The repertoire holds about 85,000 distinct CDR3 sequences, with about 52% as singletons. The germline CDR1 and CDR2 sequences are SNHLY and FYNNEI. CDR3 length equals 15 residues. Trimming stripped 4 bases from V and 4 bases from J, with 16 bases between. This sample was taken from a study of CDR3 diversity in severe acne. The specimen sequenced was blood. The chain combines TRBV2 with TRBJ2-5, with D tentatively TRBD2 (5 bases). The sequence was obtained from a male donor in good health, serving as a control. The CDR3 bases are TGTGCCAGCAGTGGAACGAGAGGGCCGGGAGAGACCCAGTACTTC. Protein product: CASSGTRGPGETQYF.